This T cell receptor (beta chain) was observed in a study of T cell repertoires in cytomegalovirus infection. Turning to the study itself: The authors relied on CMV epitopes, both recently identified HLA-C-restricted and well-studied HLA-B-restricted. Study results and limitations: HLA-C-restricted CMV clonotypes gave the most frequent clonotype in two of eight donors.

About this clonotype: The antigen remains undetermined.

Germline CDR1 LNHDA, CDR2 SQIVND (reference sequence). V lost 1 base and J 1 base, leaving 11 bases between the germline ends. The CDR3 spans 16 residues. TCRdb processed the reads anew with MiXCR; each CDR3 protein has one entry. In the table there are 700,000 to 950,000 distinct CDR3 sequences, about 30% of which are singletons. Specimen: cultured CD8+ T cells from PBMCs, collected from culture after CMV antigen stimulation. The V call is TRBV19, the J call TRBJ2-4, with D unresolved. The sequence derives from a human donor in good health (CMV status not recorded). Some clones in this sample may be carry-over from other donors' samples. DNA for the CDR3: TGTGCCAGTAGTATAGTGGTGGGTTGGGCCAAAAACATTCAGTACTTC. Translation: CASSIVVGWAKNIQYF.